This note documents a single T cell receptor (beta chain) sequence. A much larger clone sits a single nucleotide away, making a read error possible. This specimen belongs to a study of T cells in Graves' hyperthyroidism and ophthalmopathy. Regions amplified from RNA transcripts were the TCR beta CDR3 regions. The HTBI set primed first-round TCR CDR3 RT-PCR. One entry per CDR3 protein, called by TCRdb with MiXCR from the multiplex PCR reads. This table has 250,000 to 300,000 distinct CDR3 sequences, 13% to 15% appearing once. This CDR3 spans 14 amino acids. CDR1 and CDR2 from the germline V gene are LGHDT and YNNKEL (reference sequence).

This receptor was identified in a woman aged 40 to 49 with Graves' hyperthyroidism that later progressed to Graves' ophthalmopathy. This rearrangement joins TRBV3-1 to TRBJ1-1, with 7 bases lining up with TRBD1. Sequencing was carried out using blood. The CDR3 here is CASSQQGGGTEALF. In nucleotides, the CDR3 is TGTGCCAGCAGCCAACAGGGAGGGGGCACTGAAGCTTTATTT.